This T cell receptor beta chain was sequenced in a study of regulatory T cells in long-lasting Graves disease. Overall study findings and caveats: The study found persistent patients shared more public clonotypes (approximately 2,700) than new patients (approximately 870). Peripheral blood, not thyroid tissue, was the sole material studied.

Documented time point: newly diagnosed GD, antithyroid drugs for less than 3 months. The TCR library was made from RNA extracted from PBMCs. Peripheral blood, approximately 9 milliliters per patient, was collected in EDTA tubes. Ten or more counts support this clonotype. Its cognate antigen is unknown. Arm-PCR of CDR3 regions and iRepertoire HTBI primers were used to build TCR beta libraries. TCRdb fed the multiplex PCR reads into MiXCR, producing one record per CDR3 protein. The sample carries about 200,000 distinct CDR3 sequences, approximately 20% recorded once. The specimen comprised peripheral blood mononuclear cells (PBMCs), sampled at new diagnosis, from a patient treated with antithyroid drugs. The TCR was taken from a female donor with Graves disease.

The CDR3 nucleotides read TGCAGCGTTGAGGAGGGAGGGGTGCTGACCGGGGAGCTGTTTTTT. Translated: CSVEEGGVLTGELFF. The chain combines TRBV29-1 with TRBJ2-2; the match to TRBD2 covers 7 bases. V shed 3 bases and J 5 bases; nucleotides not matched to a gene: 9. Germline V lookup: CDR1 SQVTM, CDR2 ANQGSEA. The CDR3 is 15 amino acids.